This is a list of T cell receptor beta chains from one sample in a study of blood T cell repertoires in COVID-19. Some clones are missing from TCRdb's copy, which holds only in-frame ones; the method was immunoSEQ multiplex PCR. The sample contains around 190,000 clones, 87% of which appear only once. Input material: PBMCs or T cells enriched from blood (not recorded which). These receptors were taken from a young man with acute COVID-19. The CDR3 runs from the conserved cysteine through the conserved F or W. Each record gives: J gene, V gene, clone size, D gene, CDR3 DNA, CDR3 protein. A D gene is named only where the DNA matches it firmly. Some rows have no size entry. The others give once, few or many, or a class for an expanded clone.

TRBJ2-7	TRBV5-6	.	TRBD1	TGTGCCAGCAGGGCCCGGGACAGACCGTTCTACGAGCAGTACTTC	CASRARDRPFYEQYF
TRBJ2-7	TRBV27	.	.	TGTGCCAGCAGTTTATCGATTCTGAGCTCCTACGAGCAGTACTTC	CASSLSILSSYEQYF
TRBJ2-1	TRBV19	.	TRBD2	TGTGCCAGTAGTCACGGACTAGAGTACAATGAGCAGTTCTTC	CASSHGLEYNEQFF
TRBJ2-3	TRBV5-1	.	TRBD1	TGCGCCAGCAGCTGGGACAGGTACACAGATACGCAGTATTTT	CASSWDRYTDTQYF
TRBJ2-1	TRBV12-5	.	.	TGTGCTAGTGGCCCGGACAGTTACAATGAGCAGTTCTTC	CASGPDSYNEQFF
TRBJ2-1	TRBV6-4	few	TRBD2	TGTGCCAGCAGTGAGGATAGCGGGAGCGGGGACAATGAGCAGTTCTTC	CASSEDSGSGDNEQFF
TRBJ2-1	TRBV11-3	.	.	TGTGCCAGCAGCTTAGGAGGGTCCCACCCAACGAATGAGCAGTTCTTC	CASSLGGSHPTNEQFF
TRBJ2-7	TRBV28	.	TRBD2	TGTGCCAGCAGTCCTAGCGGGAGCCTCAACTACGAGCAGTACTTC	CASSPSGSLNYEQYF
TRBJ2-7	TRBV18	.	TRBD1	TGTGCCAGCTCAGTGAACAGGGGCCACGAGCAGTACTTC	CASSVNRGHEQYF
TRBJ2-7	TRBV16	.	.	TGTGCCAGCAGCCAATCGACGGGTTACGAGCAGTACTTC	CASSQSTGYEQYF
TRBJ1-1	TRBV5-4	.	TRBD1	TGTGCCAGCAGCTCCAGACAGGGACGGAACACTGAAGCTTTCTTT	CASSSRQGRNTEAFF
TRBJ1-1	TRBV7-8	.	.	TGTGCCAGCAGCCGACAGTTACTGAACACTGAAGCTTTCTTT	CASSRQLLNTEAFF
TRBJ2-5	TRBV11-2	.	TRBD1	TGTGCCAGCAGCTTGGACAGGGGCAAAGAGACCCAGTACTTC	CASSLDRGKETQYF
TRBJ1-3	TRBV5-4	.	.	TGTGCCAGCAGCTTGGGAGGGAGTGGAAACACCATATATTTT	CASSLGGSGNTIYF
TRBJ1-2	TRBV11-2	.	.	TGTGCCAGCAGGGACAGTCACTATGGCTACACCTTC	CASRDSHYGYTF
TRBJ1-2	TRBV4-1	once	.	TGCGCCAGCAGCCAAGATCCAGGGAACTATGGCTACACCTTC	CASSQDPGNYGYTF
TRBJ1-3	TRBV28	few	.	TGTGCCAGCCGTTTAATTAGGGGAGGGGGAAACACCATATATTTT	CASRLIRGGGNTIYF
TRBJ2-7	TRBV5-1	.	TRBD1	TGCGCCAGCAGCTTGGCGCAGGGGGCCCACGAGCAGTACTTC	CASSLAQGAHEQYF
TRBJ1-2	TRBV24-1	.	.	TGTGCCACCCGCGGGGGCGCTGACTATGGCTACACCTTC	CATRGGADYGYTF
TRBJ2-5	TRBV29-1	.	.	TGCAGCGGCCGACACCCCGAGACCCAGTACTTC	CSGRHPETQYF
TRBJ1-1	TRBV30	once	.	TGTGCCTGGAGTGGACAGACCCCTGAAGCTTTCTTT	CAWSGQTPEAFF
TRBJ2-1	TRBV14	.	TRBD2	TGTGCCAGCAGCCAACGCGGGAGCTCCTACAATGAGCAGTTCTTC	CASSQRGSSYNEQFF
TRBJ1-1	TRBV27	.	.	TGTGCCAGCAGTTCAGGGGCCTCGGGAACTGAAGCTTTCTTT	CASSSGASGTEAFF
TRBJ1-5	TRBV27	.	.	TGTGCCAGCAGTTTATCGTCCCAGGGTGGTCAGCCCCAGCATTTT	CASSLSSQGGQPQHF
TRBJ2-1	TRBV5-4	.	.	TGTGCCAGCAGCGCGACCCCCACTAGAAATGAGCAGTTCTTC	CASSATPTRNEQFF
TRBJ1-2	TRBV29-1	.	.	TGCAGCGTACTTGAAGTTGGTGGCTACACCTTC	CSVLEVGGYTF
TRBJ2-3	TRBV5-1	.	TRBD1	TGCGCCAGCAGCCCCGGACAGGGCAAGCAGTATTTT	CASSPGQGKQYF
TRBJ2-7	TRBV14	.	.	TGTGCCAGCAGCCAAGGTACAGGATACGAGCAGTACTTC	CASSQGTGYEQYF
TRBJ1-6	TRBV28	.	TRBD1	TGTGCCAGCAGTTTCTTCGACAGGGTGGTCTATAATTCACCCCTCCACTTT	CASSFFDRVVYNSPLHF
TRBJ2-7	TRBV6-5	.	.	TGTGCCAGCAGTTACACTGAGTACGAGCAGTACTTC	CASSYTEYEQYF
TRBJ1-1	TRBV4-1	.	TRBD1	TGCGCCAGCAGCCAAGGACAGGGTCAAAACACTGAAGCTTTCTTT	CASSQGQGQNTEAFF
TRBJ1-4	TRBV7-2	.	.	TGTGCCAGCAGCTTGCTCACACGGGAGGAAAAACTGTTTTTT	CASSLLTREEKLFF
TRBJ2-1	TRBV27	.	TRBD1	TGTGCCAGCAGTCCCTCGGGACCCGGGACAGATGGGAGTGGTGAGCAGTTCTTC	CASSPSGPGTDGSGEQFF
TRBJ2-3	TRBV27	.	.	TGTGCCAGCAGTTTATCTGCAGGCACAGATACGCAGTATTTT	CASSLSAGTDTQYF
TRBJ2-7	TRBV7-2	.	.	TGTGCCAGCAGCCCCGGCAGCGGGCCCAACTACGAGCAGTACTTC	CASSPGSGPNYEQYF
TRBJ2-6	TRBV7-8	once	.	TGTGCCAGCAGCCCGACAGGCCTGGATTTCTCTGGGGCCAACGTCCTGACTTTC	CASSPTGLDFSGANVLTF
TRBJ2-7	TRBV7-2	.	TRBD1	TGTGCCAGCAGCTTAGATACAGGGGGCTGGTCGTACGAGCAGTACTTC	CASSLDTGGWSYEQYF
TRBJ2-1	TRBV7-2	.	TRBD2	TGTGCCAGCAGTCCCGGGACTAGCGGGTACAATGAGCAGTTCTTC	CASSPGTSGYNEQFF
TRBJ2-7	TRBV7-2	.	TRBD1	TGTGCCAGCAGCTTTAGGGACAGACCTTTCTACGAGCAGTACTTC	CASSFRDRPFYEQYF
TRBJ1-1	TRBV30	.	.	TGTGCCTCCTTTTTAGTGAACACTGAAGCTTTCTTT	CASFLVNTEAFF
TRBJ1-2	TRBV5-6	.	TRBD1	TGTGCCAGCAGCTCAGCCCCCACCGGGACAGGGGGAGATGGCTACACCTTC	CASSSAPTGTGGDGYTF
TRBJ2-2	TRBV10-2	.	TRBD1	TGCGCCAGCAGTGTAGGGACAGGGTTTACCGGGGAGCTGTTTTTT	CASSVGTGFTGELFF